This T cell receptor (beta chain) is from a study of control samples from healthy donors and cancer patients. Assay: immunoSEQ multiplex PCR; the TCRdb copy retains only in-frame clones and omits some. The sample holds roughly 200,000 clones, approximately 95% seen once. CDR1 SGHVS and CDR2 FQNEAQ come from the germline V gene. V shed 5 bases, J shed 2 bases, and the junction held 5 bases outside the gene matches. The CDR3 has 14 residues. J is TRBJ1-2 and V is TRBV7-8, with TRBD1 matching over 7 bases. The receptor's source is a man in his late teens or twenties in good health. Source material: blood. CDR3 nucleotides: TGTGCCAGCAGCCCCTCGGGACAGAACTATGGCTACACCTTC. Encoded protein: CASSPSGQNYGYTF. The full variable domain, rest sourced from reference TRBV7-8 and TRBJ1-2, is GAGVSQSPRYKVAKRGQDVALRCDPISGHVSLFWYQQALGQGPEFLTYFQNEAQLDKSGLPSDRFFAERPEGSVSTLKIQRTQQEDSAVYLCASSPSGQNYGYTFGSGTRLTVV.